The entry below gives a single TCR beta chain sequence along with its context. Assay: immunoSEQ multiplex PCR; the TCRdb copy retains only in-frame clones and omits some. This sample carries tens of thousands of clones, around 88% of them seen once, and the ten largest clones take 6% to 8.5%. The sample belongs to a study of PD-1 and CTLA-4 blockade in melanoma. J lost 1 base, V lost 4 bases, and 6 bases had no gene match. Per germline, CDR1 PRHDT and CDR2 FYEKMQ (reference sequence). CDR3 length: 15 residues. The TCR sequence derives from a human donor with melanoma. J is TRBJ2-5 and V is TRBV13, with 7 bases that match TRBD1. Material: CD8+ T cells from peripheral blood, obtained before anti-PD-1 treatment. This CDR3 is CASSSAGTAQETQYF. CDR3 in DNA: TGTGCCAGCAGCTCCGCCGGGACAGCCCAAGAGACCCAGTACTTC.